Listed below are T cell receptor beta chains from one sample, sequenced in a study of T cells in Graves' hyperthyroidism and ophthalmopathy. TCRdb re-analysed the multiplex PCR reads in MiXCR, keeping a single row per CDR3 protein. The repertoire holds fewer than 400,000 distinct CDR3 sequences, with roughly 14% as singletons. The source material was blood. These receptors were taken from a woman younger than 35 with Graves' hyperthyroidism that later progressed to Graves' ophthalmopathy. Each CDR3 is given with its conserved first and last residue. The D gene is left open where the match is weak. A row's size may be missing; if present it is once, few, many or a size class.

v_call	d_call	j_call	clone_size	cdr3_length	cdr3_aa	cdr3_nt
TRBV7-8	-	TRBJ2-7	many	13	CASSLDFTYEQYF	TGTGCCAGCAGCTTGGACTTCACCTACGAGCAGTACTTC
TRBV19	TRBD1	TRBJ2-1	-	16	CASRDSGTGRANEQFF	TGTGCCAGTAGAGATTCCGGGACAGGGAGGGCCAATGAGCAGTTCTTC
TRBV5-1	-	TRBJ2-7	many	15	CASSSGQTHSYEQYF	TGCGCCAGCAGCTCGGGACAAACCCACTCCTACGAGCAGTACTTC
TRBV7-3	-	TRBJ2-2	many	19	CASSLYGGPLAGLTGELFF	TGTGCCAGCAGCTTGTACGGTGGGCCACTAGCCGGTTTAACCGGGGAGCTGTTTTTT
TRBV28	TRBD1	TRBJ1-5	many	14	CASSPFRGHQPQHF	TGTGCCAGCAGTCCCTTCAGGGGGCACCAGCCCCAGCATTTT
TRBV20-1	-	TRBJ2-2	few	18	CSARDYAGGTGLTGELFF	TGCAGTGCTAGAGATTATGCGGGGGGGACAGGGTTAACCGGGGAGCTGTTTTTT
TRBV6-5	-	TRBJ2-2	many	15	CASSYGLAGTGELFF	TGTGCCAGCAGTTACGGCCTAGCCGGCACCGGGGAGCTGTTTTTT
TRBV12-3/TRBV12-4	-	TRBJ2-3	many	12	CASRVGEDTQYF	TGTGCCAGCAGGGTCGGGGAAGATACGCAGTATTTT
TRBV28	TRBD1	TRBJ1-1	-	14	CASTPDRAGTEAFF	TGTGCCAGCACCCCGGACAGGGCGGGGACTGAAGCTTTCTTT
TRBV5-1	-	TRBJ2-7	-	13	CASSLALSCEQYF	TGCGCCAGCAGCTTGGCCCTCTCCTGCGAGCAGTACTTC
TRBV20-1	-	TRBJ2-5	few	17	CSARSEDAKGNWETQYF	TGCAGTGCTAGATCGGAAGACGCTAAGGGGAATTGGGAGACCCAGTACTTC
TRBV5-1	-	TRBJ2-7	-	13	CASSSDRIHEQYF	TGCGCCAGCAGCTCCGACAGGATCCACGAGCAGTACTTC
TRBV3-1	TRBD2	TRBJ2-5	-	18	CASSYHGTSGIRGETQYF	TGTGCCAGCAGCTACCATGGGACTAGCGGGATCAGGGGAGAGACCCAGTACTTC
TRBV27	-	TRBJ1-4	many	14	CASSTGFKNEKLFF	TGTGCCAGCAGTACCGGGTTTAAGAATGAAAAACTGTTTTTT
TRBV7-2	TRBD1	TRBJ2-1	many	14	CASSETGWRNEQFF	TGTGCCAGCAGCGAGACAGGGTGGCGCAATGAGCAGTTCTTC
TRBV20-1	-	TRBJ1-1	-	13	CSARSGFNTEAFF	TGCAGTGCTAGATCAGGGTTCAACACTGAAGCTTTCTTT
TRBV20-1	TRBD1	TRBJ1-1	-	15	CSATTGGFENTEAFF	TGCAGTGCTACGACAGGGGGCTTTGAGAACACTGAAGCTTTCTTT
TRBV6-1	-	TRBJ1-1	many	13	CASSSSDRPEAFF	TGTGCCAGCAGTTCCTCCGACAGACCTGAAGCTTTCTTT
TRBV11-3	TRBD2	TRBJ2-2	many	19	CASSLDEWGLAGRTGELFF	TGTGCCAGCAGCTTGGACGAATGGGGACTAGCGGGACGGACCGGGGAGCTGTTTTTT
TRBV9	TRBD2	TRBJ2-1	few	17	CASSVIAGGPSYNEQFF	TGTGCCAGCAGCGTTATAGCGGGAGGGCCAAGCTACAATGAGCAGTTCTTC
TRBV6-1	TRBD1	TRBJ2-3	many	15	CASRRTGASTDTQYF	TGTGCCAGCAGAAGGACAGGGGCTAGCACAGATACGCAGTATTTT
TRBV27	TRBD2	TRBJ2-1	many	17	CASSLWTSGSSYNEQFF	TGTGCCAGCAGTTTATGGACTAGCGGTAGCTCCTACAATGAGCAGTTCTTC
TRBV7-2	-	TRBJ2-1	many	15	CASSLEARSYNEQFF	TGTGCCAGCAGCTTAGAGGCGCGCTCCTACAATGAGCAGTTCTTC
TRBV6-1	-	TRBJ1-5	-	14	CTSSEARGNQPQHF	TGTACCAGCAGTGAAGCTCGGGGCAATCAGCCCCAGCATTTT
TRBV29-1	-	TRBJ1-5	many	13	CSVTADQGGPQHF	TGCAGCGTCACTGCAGACCAGGGAGGGCCCCAGCATTTT
TRBV4-1	-	TRBJ2-7	many	14	CASSQGDWSYEQYF	TGCGCCAGCAGCCAAGGGGACTGGTCCTACGAGCAGTACTTC
TRBV27	TRBD2	TRBJ2-3	many	20	CASSFTSWGLAGPYTDTQYF	TGTGCCAGCAGTTTCACCTCCTGGGGGCTAGCGGGGCCCTACACAGATACGCAGTATTTT
TRBV27	-	TRBJ2-1	many	16	CASSLAGPSSYNEQFF	TGTGCCAGCAGTTTAGCGGGTCCGAGCTCCTACAATGAGCAGTTCTTC
TRBV2	-	TRBJ1-6	many	14	CASSGRRVESPLHF	TGTGCCAGCAGCGGACGGAGGGTTGAATCACCCCTCCACTTT
TRBV3-1	-	TRBJ2-5	few	14	CASSHLGESETQYF	TGTGCCAGCAGCCACCTAGGGGAGTCGGAGACCCAGTACTTC
TRBV9	TRBD1	TRBJ1-5	few	15	CASSEGDRSNQPQHF	TGTGCCAGCAGCGAGGGGGACAGATCCAATCAGCCCCAGCATTTT
TRBV5-1	TRBD2	TRBJ2-1	few	16	CASSPQEAGEYNEQFF	TGCGCCAGCAGCCCCCAGGAAGCGGGAGAGTACAATGAGCAGTTCTTC
TRBV6-5	-	TRBJ1-1	many	14	CASSCSRGNTEAFF	TGTGCCAGCAGTTGCTCGAGGGGAAACACTGAAGCTTTCTTT
TRBV24-1	TRBD2	TRBJ2-1	-	18	CATSDFRKRELDENEQFF	TGTGCCACCAGTGATTTCCGCAAGCGGGAGTTAGACGAAAATGAGCAGTTCTTC
TRBV7-8	-	TRBJ2-6	many	15	CASSPRGTGANVLTF	TGTGCCAGCAGCCCAAGAGGGACTGGGGCCAACGTCCTGACTTTC
TRBV20-1	-	TRBJ1-1	few	13	CSARDGGRTEAFF	TGCAGTGCTAGAGATGGGGGGCGAACTGAAGCTTTCTTT
TRBV28	TRBD1	TRBJ1-1	many	18	CASSLVRTGGAGATEAFF	TGTGCCAGCAGTTTAGTGAGGACAGGGGGCGCCGGGGCCACTGAAGCTTTCTTT
TRBV13	TRBD1	TRBJ2-1	many	16	CASSLGGTGWVNEQFF	TGTGCCAGCAGCTTAGGGGGGACAGGGTGGGTCAATGAGCAGTTCTTC
TRBV7-9	-	TRBJ2-6	many	17	CASIPPPGDAGANVLTF	TGTGCCAGCATCCCTCCTCCGGGGGACGCAGGGGCCAACGTCCTGACTTTC
TRBV9	-	TRBJ2-1	few	13	CASSVATDNEQFF	TGTGCCAGCAGCGTAGCGACGGACAATGAGCAGTTCTTC
TRBV28	TRBD1	TRBJ1-5	many	14	CASRGQGARQPQHF	TGTGCCAGCAGGGGACAGGGGGCGCGGCAGCCCCAGCATTTT
TRBV6-5	-	TRBJ2-7	-	14	CASSYEWEPDEQYF	TGCGCCAGCAGTTACGAGTGGGAGCCGGACGAGCAGTACTTC